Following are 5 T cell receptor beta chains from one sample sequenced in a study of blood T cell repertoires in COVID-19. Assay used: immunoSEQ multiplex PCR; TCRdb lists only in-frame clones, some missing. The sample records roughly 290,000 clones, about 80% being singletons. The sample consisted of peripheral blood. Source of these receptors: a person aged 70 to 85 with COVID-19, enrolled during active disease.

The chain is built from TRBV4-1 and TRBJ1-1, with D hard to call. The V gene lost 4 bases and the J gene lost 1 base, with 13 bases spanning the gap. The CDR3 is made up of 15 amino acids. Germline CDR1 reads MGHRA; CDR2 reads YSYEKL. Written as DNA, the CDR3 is TGCGCCAGCAGCCTGGGTACGGAGCGGAACACTGAAGCTTTCTTT. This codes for CASSLGTERNTEAFF.

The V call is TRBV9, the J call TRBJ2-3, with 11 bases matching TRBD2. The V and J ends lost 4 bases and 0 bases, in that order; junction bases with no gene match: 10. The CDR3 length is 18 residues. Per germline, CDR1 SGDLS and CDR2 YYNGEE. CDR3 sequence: CASSRMTSGTASTDTQYF. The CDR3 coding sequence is TGTGCCAGCAGCCGCATGACTAGCGGGACGGCTAGCACAGATACGCAGTATTTT.

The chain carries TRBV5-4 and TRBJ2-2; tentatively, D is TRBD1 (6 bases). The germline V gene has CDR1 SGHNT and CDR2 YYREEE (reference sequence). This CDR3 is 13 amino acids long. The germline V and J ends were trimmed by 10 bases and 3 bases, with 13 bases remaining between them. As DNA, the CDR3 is TGTGCCGCCGTACAGGGCTACACCGGGGAGCTGTTTTTT. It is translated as CAAVQGYTGELFF.

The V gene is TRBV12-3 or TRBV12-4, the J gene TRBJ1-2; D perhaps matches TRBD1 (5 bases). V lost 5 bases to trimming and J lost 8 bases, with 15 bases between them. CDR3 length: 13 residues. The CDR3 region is CASSRSQGRGYTF. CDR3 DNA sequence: TGTGCCAGCAGTAGGTCTCAGGGTCGCGGCTACACCTTC.

CDR3: CASGLVFWSVSTGEQYF. The CDR3 coding sequence is TGTGCTAGTGGTTTGGTGTTTTGGTCCGTCTCTACGGGAGAGCAGTACTTC. The chain combines TRBV12-5 with TRBJ2-7, with D possibly being TRBD2 (5 bases). This CDR3 spans 17 amino acids. Per germline, CDR1 LGHNT and CDR2 FRNRAP. Trimming removed 0 bases at V and 7 bases at J, with 22 bases between.